Below, 3 T cell receptor beta chains from the same sample are listed, as sequenced in a study of blood T cells in healthy people across ages (dated by TCRdb to the mid-2010s). Preparation of the library involved 5' RACE. Instrument used: Illumina HiSeq 2500. The second PCR ran for about 7 to 11 cycles and used a J-beta primer mix along with a sample-barcoded 5' primer. In-frame beta chains were kept once TCRdb had trimmed the public reads at Q25 with fastp and called clones with MiXCR. One record per CDR3 amino acid sequence lists the most common genes and DNA. In this sample the table shows approximately 1.5 million distinct CDR3 sequences, 40% to 45% of which occur a single time. The ten top clones hold 4% of the sample. The sample consisted of blood. The origin of the receptors is a woman aged 18-35 years in good health.

V and J are TRBV15 and TRBJ2-1; 7 positions match TRBD2. The CDR3 loop spans 15 amino acids. Trimming took 6 bases from V and 6 from J; bases not matched to a gene: 11. Germline V CDR1 and CDR2: LNHNV, YYDKDF (reference sequence). CDR3 sequence (DNA): TGTGCCACCAGGAATGTAGCGGGTACTCTCAATGAGCAGTTCTTC. Translation gives CATRNVAGTLNEQFF.

The chain joins TRBV7-9 to TRBJ2-2, with 7 positions matching TRBD2. V shed 2 bases, J shed 3 bases, and the junction held 3 bases outside the gene matches. Germline V gene data show CDR1 as SEHNR and CDR2 as FQNEAQ (reference sequence). There are 15 residues in the CDR3. The CDR3 spells CASSLKLAHTGELFF. CDR3 bases: TGTGCCAGCAGCTTAAAACTAGCGCACACCGGGGAGCTGTTTTTT. Using reference TRBV7-9 and TRBJ2-2 for the parts outside the CDR3, the full variable domain is DTGVSQNPRHKITKRGQNVTFRCDPISEHNRLYWYRQTLGQGPEFLTYFQNEAQLEKSRLLSDRFSAERPKGSFSTLEIQRTEQGDSAMYLCASSLKLAHTGELFFGEGSRLTVL.

V and J are TRBV29-1 and TRBJ1-4, with D tentatively TRBD1 (5 bases). This CDR3 spans 12 amino acids. Trimming took off 6 bases at V and 3 bases at J, with 8 bases between the two ends. Germline values: CDR1 SQVTM, CDR2 ANQGSEA. CDR3 bases: TGCAGCGTCTGGGGGTCTAATGAAAAACTGTTTTTT. This translates into CSVWGSNEKLFF.